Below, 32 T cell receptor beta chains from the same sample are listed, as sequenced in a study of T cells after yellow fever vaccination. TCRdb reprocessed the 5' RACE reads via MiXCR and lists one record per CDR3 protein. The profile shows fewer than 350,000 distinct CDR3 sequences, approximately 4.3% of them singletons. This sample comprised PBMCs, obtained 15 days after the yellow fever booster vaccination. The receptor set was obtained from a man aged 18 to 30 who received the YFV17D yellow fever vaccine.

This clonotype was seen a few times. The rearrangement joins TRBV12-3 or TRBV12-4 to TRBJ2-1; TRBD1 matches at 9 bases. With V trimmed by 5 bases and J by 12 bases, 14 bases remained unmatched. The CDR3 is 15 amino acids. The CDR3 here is CASSTHRGPDTGQFF. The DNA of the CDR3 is TGTGCCAGCAGTACCCACAGGGGGCCAGATACCGGGCAGTTCTTC.

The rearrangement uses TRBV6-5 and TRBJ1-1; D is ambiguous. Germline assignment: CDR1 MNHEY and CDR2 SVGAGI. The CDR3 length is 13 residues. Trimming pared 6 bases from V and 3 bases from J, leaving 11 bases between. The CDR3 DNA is TGTGCCAGCAGGGTTGCGGGCTACACTGAAGCTTTCTTT. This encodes CASRVAGYTEAFF.

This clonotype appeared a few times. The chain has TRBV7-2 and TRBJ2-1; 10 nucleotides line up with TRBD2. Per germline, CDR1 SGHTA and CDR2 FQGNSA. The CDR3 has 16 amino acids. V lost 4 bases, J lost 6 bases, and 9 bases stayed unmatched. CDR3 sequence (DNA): TGTGCCAGCAGCTCCCAAGCGGGGGGGCCCAGCAATGAGCAGTTCTTC. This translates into CASSSQAGGPSNEQFF.

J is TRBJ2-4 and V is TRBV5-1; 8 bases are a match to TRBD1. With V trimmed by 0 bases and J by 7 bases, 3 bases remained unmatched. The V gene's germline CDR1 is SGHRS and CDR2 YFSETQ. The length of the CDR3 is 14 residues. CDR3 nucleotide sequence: TGCGCCAGCAGCTTGGGGGCAGGGGGCAACATTCAGTACTTC. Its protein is CASSLGAGGNIQYF.

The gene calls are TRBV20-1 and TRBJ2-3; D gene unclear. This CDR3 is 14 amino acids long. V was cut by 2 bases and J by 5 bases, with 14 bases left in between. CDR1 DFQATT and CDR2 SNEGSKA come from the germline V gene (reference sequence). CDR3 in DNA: TGCAGTGCTAGAAGGGCGCCTGCGGTAGATACGCAGTATTTT. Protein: CSARRAPAVDTQYF.

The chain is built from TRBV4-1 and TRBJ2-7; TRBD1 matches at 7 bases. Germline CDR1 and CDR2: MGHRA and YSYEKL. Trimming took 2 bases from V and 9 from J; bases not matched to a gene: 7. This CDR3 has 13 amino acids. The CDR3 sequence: CASSQLGGSGQYF. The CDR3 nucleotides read TGCGCCAGCAGCCAATTAGGGGGCTCAGGGCAGTACTTC.

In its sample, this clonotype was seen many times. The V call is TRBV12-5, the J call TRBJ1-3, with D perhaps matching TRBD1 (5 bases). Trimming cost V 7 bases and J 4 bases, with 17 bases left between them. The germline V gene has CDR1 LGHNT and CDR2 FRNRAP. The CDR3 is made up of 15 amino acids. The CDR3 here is CASERNQGTGNTIYF. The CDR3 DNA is TGTGCTAGTGAAAGAAACCAGGGAACCGGAAACACCATATATTTT.

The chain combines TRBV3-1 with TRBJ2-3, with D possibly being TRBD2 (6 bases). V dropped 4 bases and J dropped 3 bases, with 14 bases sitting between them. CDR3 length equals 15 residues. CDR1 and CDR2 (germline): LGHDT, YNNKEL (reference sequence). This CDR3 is CASSPKTGVTDTQYF. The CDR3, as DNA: TGTGCCAGCAGCCCCAAAACGGGGGTGACAGATACGCAGTATTTT.

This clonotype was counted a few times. Written as DNA, the CDR3 is TGTGCCAGCAGCTCCCCTAGCGGGGGGTCAGGAGATACGCAGTATTTT. The encoded protein is CASSSPSGGSGDTQYF. This chain links TRBV7-2 with TRBJ2-3, with 11 bases that match TRBD2. V trimming: 4 bases; J trimming: 5 bases; junction bases outside the gene matches: 8. The CDR3 is made up of 16 amino acids. CDR1 is SGHTA, CDR2 FQGNSA, per germline.

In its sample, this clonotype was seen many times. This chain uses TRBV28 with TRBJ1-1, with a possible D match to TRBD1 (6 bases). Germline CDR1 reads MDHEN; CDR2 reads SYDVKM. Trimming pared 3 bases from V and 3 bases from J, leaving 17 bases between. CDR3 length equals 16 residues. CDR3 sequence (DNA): TGTGCCAGCAGTTTTGAGGGCAGGGGTTATGACACTGAAGCTTTCTTT. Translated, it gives CASSFEGRGYDTEAFF.

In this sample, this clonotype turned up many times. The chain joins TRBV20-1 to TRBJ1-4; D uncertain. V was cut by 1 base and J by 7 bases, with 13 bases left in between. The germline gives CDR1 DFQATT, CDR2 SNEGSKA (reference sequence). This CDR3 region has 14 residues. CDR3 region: CSARGTILGEKLFF. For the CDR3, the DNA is TGCAGTGCTAGAGGGACCATCCTCGGTGAAAAACTGTTTTTT.

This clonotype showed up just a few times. This CDR3 is CSARVGVLTDTQYF. The DNA of the CDR3 is TGCAGTGCTAGAGTCGGGGTCCTCACAGATACGCAGTATTTT. The chain couples TRBV20-1 to TRBJ2-3; possible D gene TRBD2, 5 bases. V gave up 1 base and J gave up 2 bases, with 10 bases separating them. Per germline, CDR1 DFQATT and CDR2 SNEGSKA (reference sequence). The CDR3 has 14 residues.

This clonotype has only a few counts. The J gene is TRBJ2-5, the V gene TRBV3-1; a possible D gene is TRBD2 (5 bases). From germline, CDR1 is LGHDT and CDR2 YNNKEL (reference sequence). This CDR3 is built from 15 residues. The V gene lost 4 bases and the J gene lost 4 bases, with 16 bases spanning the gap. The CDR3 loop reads CASSRNTGFRETQYF. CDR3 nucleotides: TGTGCCAGCAGCCGGAACACGGGATTTCGAGAGACCCAGTACTTC.

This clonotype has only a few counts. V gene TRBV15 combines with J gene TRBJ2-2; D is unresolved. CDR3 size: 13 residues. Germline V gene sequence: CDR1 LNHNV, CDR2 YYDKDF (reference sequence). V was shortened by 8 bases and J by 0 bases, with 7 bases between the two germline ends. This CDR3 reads CATFDSNTGELFF. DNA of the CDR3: TGTGCCACCTTTGACTCGAACACCGGGGAGCTGTTTTTT. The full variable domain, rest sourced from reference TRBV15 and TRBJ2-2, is DAMVIQNPRYQVTQFGKPVTLSCSQTLNHNVMYWYQQKSSQAPKLLFHYYDKDFNNEADTPDNFQSRRPNTSFCFLDIRSPGLGDTAMYLCATFDSNTGELFFGEGSRLTVL.

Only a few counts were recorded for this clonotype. CDR3 loop: CASSSDRGNIQYF. The CDR3 nucleotides are TGTGCCAGCAGCTCGGACAGGGGAAACATTCAGTACTTC. This chain uses TRBV7-8 with TRBJ2-4; 9 positions match TRBD1. This CDR3 has 13 residues. The V gene end was trimmed by 4 bases and the J gene end by 6 bases; junction bases not matched to a gene: 1. The germline CDR1 and CDR2 sequences are SGHVS and FQNEAQ.

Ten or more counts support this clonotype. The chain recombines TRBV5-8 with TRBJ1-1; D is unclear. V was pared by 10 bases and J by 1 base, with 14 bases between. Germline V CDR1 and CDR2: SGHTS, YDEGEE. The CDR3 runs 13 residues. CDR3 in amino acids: CAGLGLWNTEAFF. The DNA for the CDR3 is TGTGCCGGTCTGGGCCTCTGGAACACTGAAGCTTTCTTT.

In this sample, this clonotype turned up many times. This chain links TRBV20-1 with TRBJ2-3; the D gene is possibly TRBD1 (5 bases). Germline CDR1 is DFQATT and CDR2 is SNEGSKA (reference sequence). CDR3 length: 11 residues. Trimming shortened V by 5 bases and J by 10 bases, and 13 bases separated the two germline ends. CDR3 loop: CSAHEARAQYF. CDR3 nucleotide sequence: TGCAGTGCTCACGAGGCCAGGGCGCAGTATTTT.

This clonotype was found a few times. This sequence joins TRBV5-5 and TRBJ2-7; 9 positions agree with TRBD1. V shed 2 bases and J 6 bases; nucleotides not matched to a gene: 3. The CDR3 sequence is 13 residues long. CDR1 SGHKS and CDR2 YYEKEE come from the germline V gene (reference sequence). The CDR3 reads CASSFKTGGEQYF. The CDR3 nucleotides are TGTGCCAGCAGCTTCAAGACAGGGGGCGAGCAGTACTTC.

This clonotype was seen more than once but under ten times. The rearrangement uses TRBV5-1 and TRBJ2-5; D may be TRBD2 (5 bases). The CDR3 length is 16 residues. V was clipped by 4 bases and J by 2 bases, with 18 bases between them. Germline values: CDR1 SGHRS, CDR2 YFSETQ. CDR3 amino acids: CASSKGLMRAQETQYF. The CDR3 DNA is TGCGCCAGCAGCAAAGGACTGATGCGGGCACAAGAGACCCAGTACTTC.

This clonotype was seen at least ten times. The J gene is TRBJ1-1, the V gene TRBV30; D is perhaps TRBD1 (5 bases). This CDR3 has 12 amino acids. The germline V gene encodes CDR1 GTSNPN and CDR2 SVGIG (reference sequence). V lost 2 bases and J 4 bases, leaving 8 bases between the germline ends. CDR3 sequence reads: CAWSRGGTEAFF. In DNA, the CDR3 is TGTGCCTGGAGTCGGGGCGGCACTGAAGCTTTCTTT.

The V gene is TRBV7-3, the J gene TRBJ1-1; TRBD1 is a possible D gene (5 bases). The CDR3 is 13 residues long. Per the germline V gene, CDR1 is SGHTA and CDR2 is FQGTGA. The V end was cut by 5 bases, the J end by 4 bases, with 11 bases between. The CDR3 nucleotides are TGTGCCAGCAGCGCAAGGGGTTTCACTGAAGCTTTCTTT. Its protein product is CASSARGFTEAFF.

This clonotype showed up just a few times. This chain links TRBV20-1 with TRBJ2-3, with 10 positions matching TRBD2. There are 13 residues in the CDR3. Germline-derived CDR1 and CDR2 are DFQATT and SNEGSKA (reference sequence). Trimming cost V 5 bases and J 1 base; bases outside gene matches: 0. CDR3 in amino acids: CSALAGGTDTQYF. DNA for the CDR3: TGCAGTGCTCTAGCGGGGGGCACAGATACGCAGTATTTT.

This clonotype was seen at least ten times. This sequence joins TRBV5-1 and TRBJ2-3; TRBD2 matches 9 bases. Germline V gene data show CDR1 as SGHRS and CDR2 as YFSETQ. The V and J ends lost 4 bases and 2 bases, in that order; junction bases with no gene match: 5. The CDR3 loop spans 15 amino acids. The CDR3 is CASSPTSGYTDTQYF. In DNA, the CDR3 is TGCGCCAGCAGCCCGACTAGCGGATACACAGATACGCAGTATTTT.

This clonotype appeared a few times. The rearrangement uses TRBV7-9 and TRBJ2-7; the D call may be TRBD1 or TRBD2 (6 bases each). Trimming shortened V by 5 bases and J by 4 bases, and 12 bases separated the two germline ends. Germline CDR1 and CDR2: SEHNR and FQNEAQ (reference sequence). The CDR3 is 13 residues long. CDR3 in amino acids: CASSHPGAYEQYF. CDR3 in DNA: TGTGCCAGCAGCCACCCGGGGGCGTACGAGCAGTACTTC. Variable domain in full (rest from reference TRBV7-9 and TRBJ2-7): DTGVSQNPRHKITKRGQNVTFRCDPISEHNRLYWYRQTLGQGPEFLTYFQNEAQLEKSRLLSDRFSAERPKGSFSTLEIQRTEQGDSAMYLCASSHPGAYEQYFGPGTRLTVT.

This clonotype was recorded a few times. This CDR3 is CASGVETQYF. The CDR3 DNA is TGTGCCAGTGGGGTGGAGACCCAGTACTTC. The chain recombines TRBV6-5 with TRBJ2-5; D is unclear. This CDR3 spans 10 amino acids. V lost 9 bases and J 5 bases, leaving 7 bases between the germline ends. Germline V gene lookup returns CDR1 MNHEY and CDR2 SVGAGI.

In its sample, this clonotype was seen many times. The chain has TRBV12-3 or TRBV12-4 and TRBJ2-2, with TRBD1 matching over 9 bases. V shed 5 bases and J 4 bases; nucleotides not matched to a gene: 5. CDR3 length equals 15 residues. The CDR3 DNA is TGTGCCAGCAGTACCCCGGACAGGGGCACCGGGGAGCTGTTTTTT. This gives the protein CASSTPDRGTGELFF.

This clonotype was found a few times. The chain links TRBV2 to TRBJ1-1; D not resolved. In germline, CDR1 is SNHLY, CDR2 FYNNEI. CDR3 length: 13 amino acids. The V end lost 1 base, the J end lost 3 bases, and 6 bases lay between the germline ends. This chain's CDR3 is CASSEEVDTEAFF. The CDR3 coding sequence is TGTGCCAGCAGTGAAGAGGTGGACACTGAAGCTTTCTTT.

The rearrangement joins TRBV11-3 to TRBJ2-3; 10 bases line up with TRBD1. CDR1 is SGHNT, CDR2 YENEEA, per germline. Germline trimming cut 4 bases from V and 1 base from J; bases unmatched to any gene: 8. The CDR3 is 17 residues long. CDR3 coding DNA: TGTGCCAGCAGCTCGTGGGCCGGGACAGGGGGCACAGATACGCAGTATTTT. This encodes CASSSWAGTGGTDTQYF.

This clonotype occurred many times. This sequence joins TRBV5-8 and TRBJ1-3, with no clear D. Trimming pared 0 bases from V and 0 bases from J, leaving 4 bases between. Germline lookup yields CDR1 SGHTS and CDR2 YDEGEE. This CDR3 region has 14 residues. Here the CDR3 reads CASSLASSGNTIYF. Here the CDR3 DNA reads TGTGCCAGCAGCTTGGCGAGCTCTGGAAACACCATATATTTT.

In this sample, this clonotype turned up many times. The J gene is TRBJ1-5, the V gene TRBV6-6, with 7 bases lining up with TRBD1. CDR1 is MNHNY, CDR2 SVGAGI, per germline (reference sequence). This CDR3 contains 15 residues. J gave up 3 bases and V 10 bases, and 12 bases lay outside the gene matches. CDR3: CATQQDRRHNQPQHF. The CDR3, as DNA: TGTGCCACCCAGCAGGACAGGCGTCACAATCAGCCCCAGCATTTT.

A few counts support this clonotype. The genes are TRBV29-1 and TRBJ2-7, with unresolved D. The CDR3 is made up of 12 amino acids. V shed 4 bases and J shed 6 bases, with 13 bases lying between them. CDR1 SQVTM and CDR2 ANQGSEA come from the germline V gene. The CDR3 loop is CSVGPAPSEQYF. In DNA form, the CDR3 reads TGCAGCGTTGGGCCAGCCCCAAGCGAGCAGTACTTC.

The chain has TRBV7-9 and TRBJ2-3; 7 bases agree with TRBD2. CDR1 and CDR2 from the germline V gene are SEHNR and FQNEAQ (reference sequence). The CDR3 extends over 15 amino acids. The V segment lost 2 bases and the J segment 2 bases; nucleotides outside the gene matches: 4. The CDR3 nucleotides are TGTGCCAGCAGCTTACGGGACTATACCACAGATACGCAGTATTTT. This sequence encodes CASSLRDYTTDTQYF.